Listed below are T cell receptor beta chains from one sample, sequenced in a study of OX40 agonist ivuxolimab in advanced cancers. Assay used: immunoSEQ multiplex PCR; TCRdb lists only in-frame clones, some missing. This table has tens of thousands of clones, around 89% appearing once. The specimen comprised CD4+ or CD8+ T cells sorted from blood, sampled in a trial of the OX40 agonist ivuxolimab. All receptors derive from an adult with an advanced solid tumor such as melanoma, head and neck, liver or kidney cancer. Each CDR3 is given with its conserved first and last residue. D genes are given only for firm matches. The listing skips clone size in some rows; elsewhere it reads once, few, many or a size class.

TRBV6-5	TRBJ2-3	few	TRBD2	TGTGCCAGCAGTTACAGCGTAGCGGGAGGCACAGATACGCAGTATTTT	CASSYSVAGGTDTQYF
TRBV11-1	TRBJ2-3	once	TRBD1	TGTGCCAGCAGCTCCAGGGGGAAAGATACGCAGTATTTT	CASSSRGKDTQYF
TRBV28	TRBJ1-4	few	TRBD1	TGTGCCAGCAGTGCGCGGACAGGGCTGTGGGGGAAACTGTTTTTT	CASSARTGLWGKLFF
TRBV15	TRBJ2-7	.	TRBD1	TGTGCCACCAGACGGGACAGTTATAGCTCCTACGAGCAGTACTTC	CATRRDSYSSYEQYF
TRBV5-1	TRBJ2-7	.	TRBD1	TGCGCCAGCAGCCACGGACAGGGGACCTACGAGCAGTACTTC	CASSHGQGTYEQYF
TRBV4-3	TRBJ2-7	.	TRBD2	TGCGCCAGCAGCCAAGCTTCCCTAGCGGGAGTATACGAGCAGTACTTC	CASSQASLAGVYEQYF
TRBV19	TRBJ2-1	.	.	TGTGCCAGTAGTATAGATTACTCCAGCTCCTACAATGAGCAGTTCTTC	CASSIDYSSSYNEQFF
TRBV19	TRBJ1-2	.	.	TGTGCCAGTAGTGCGGCAGTCGGGGAAAACTATGGCTACACCTTC	CASSAAVGENYGYTF
TRBV7-2	TRBJ2-7	.	.	TGTGCCAGCAGCGCGGGGGACAGGCCTTTCTTGGAGCAGTACTTC	CASSAGDRPFLEQYF
TRBV10-3	TRBJ1-1	.	.	TGTGCCATCAGTGACAGTGGAGGGACTGAAGCTTTCTTT	CAISDSGGTEAFF
TRBV28	TRBJ2-1	.	.	TGTGCCAGCAGTTTATTTCGGCAGGCTAACTCCTACAATGAGCAGTTCTTC	CASSLFRQANSYNEQFF
TRBV19	TRBJ2-7	.	TRBD1	TGTGCCAGTCAGCCCTCGGGACAGACAACCTACGAGCAGTACTTC	CASQPSGQTTYEQYF
TRBV7-9	TRBJ2-7	.	TRBD2	TGTGCCAGCTCCCTAATGGGCGGGAGTGAGTACTTC	CASSLMGGSEYF